This entry lists 2 T cell receptor beta chains sequenced from one sample in a study of blood T cell repertoires in COVID-19. TCRdb's table, derived via immunoSEQ multiplex PCR, lists solely in-frame clones and lacks some. The data show 35,000 to 45,000 clones, nearly 80% seen once. Sample: peripheral blood. These receptors all stem from a man in his 70s with acute or convalescent COVID-19.

The J gene is TRBJ1-1, the V gene TRBV6-1; 11 positions match TRBD1. Germline loops: CDR1 MNHNS, CDR2 SASEGT. The V segment lost 4 bases and the J segment 5 bases; nucleotides outside the gene matches: 12. CDR3 length: 17 amino acids. CDR3 protein: CASSVLPTGTGGTEAFF. The CDR3 bases are TGTGCCAGCAGTGTCCTCCCCACCGGGACAGGGGGTACTGAAGCTTTCTTT.

The V call is TRBV10-3, the J call TRBJ2-3, with 8 nucleotides matching TRBD1. J was trimmed by 8 bases and V by 6 bases; bases with no gene match: 10. Per germline, CDR1 ENHRY and CDR2 SYGVKD. The CDR3 length is 14 residues. The CDR3 here is CAIRPGQAIGTQYF. The CDR3 DNA reads as TGTGCCATCAGACCGGGACAGGCCATTGGTACGCAGTATTTT.